One sample yielded the 11 T cell receptor beta chains listed below, sequenced in a study of T-cell memory formation after mild COVID-19. Each CDR3 protein is one row after TCRdb ran MiXCR on the 5' RACE reads. Of some 180,000 distinct CDR3 sequences in the sample, 10% to 15% were seen once. Input material: PBMCs or a T cell subset sorted from them (not recorded which). These receptors all stem from a man younger than 30 who had mild COVID-19 (a few samples of this study predate the infection). Cell type and time point are not known.

The chain recombines TRBV27 with TRBJ2-7; 9 bases fit TRBD1. Germline V gene lookup returns CDR1 MNHEY and CDR2 SMNVEV (reference sequence). The CDR3 has 14 residues. Trimming at V came to 5 bases and at J to 6 bases, leaving 8 bases not matched to a gene. The DNA of the CDR3 is TGTGCCAGCAGTCTAGACTCGACAGGGGGCGAGCAGTACGTC. Its translation: CASSLDSTGGEQYV.

The chain uses TRBV4-3 and TRBJ1-5; D not resolved. CDR1 and CDR2 (germline): LGHNA, YSLEER. There are 13 residues in the CDR3. Trimming removed 3 bases from V and 9 bases from J, with 12 bases in between. CDR3 DNA sequence: TGCGCCAGCAGCCAGGACCTCGAGGGGCCCCAGCATTTT. It specifies CASSQDLEGPQHF.

This clonotype was found a few times. CDR3 sequence (DNA): TGTGCCAGCAGCTCAACCCGGCTCGGGACTAACTATGGCTACACCTTC. Residues: CASSSTRLGTNYGYTF. J is TRBJ1-2 and V is TRBV11-2; D uncertain. Trimming pared 4 bases from V and 0 bases from J, leaving 15 bases between. The CDR3 consists of 16 residues. Germline assignment: CDR1 SGHAT and CDR2 FQNNGV.

This clonotype has only a few counts. The chain uses TRBV7-2 and TRBJ2-5, with D tentatively TRBD1 (5 bases). The V end was cut by 5 bases, the J end by 1 base, with 11 bases between. Germline CDR1 and CDR2: SGHTA and FQGNSA. The CDR3 consists of 14 residues. CDR3 loop: CASSPKGIQETQYF. The CDR3 nucleotides are TGTGCCAGCAGCCCAAAGGGGATCCAAGAGACCCAGTACTTC.

This clonotype was observed a few times. The chain uses TRBV6-5 and TRBJ1-2, with D maybe TRBD1 (5 bases). There are 11 residues in the CDR3. Germline CDR1 is MNHEY and CDR2 is SVGAGI. V was shortened by 1 base and J by 8 bases, with 5 bases between the two germline ends. DNA for the CDR3: TGTGCCAGCAGTTACTGGGGCGGCTACACCTTC. Translated, it gives CASSYWGGYTF.

This clonotype was seen a handful of times. The V call is TRBV6-2 or TRBV6-3, the J call TRBJ2-2, with a weak D call TRBD2 (6 bases). Germline V CDR1 and CDR2: MNHEY, SVGEGT. Trimming took off 5 bases at V and 3 bases at J, with 19 bases between the two ends. The CDR3 has 17 residues. CDR3 bases: TGTGCCAGCAGTCACCGAGGGACTCGAACCCACACCGGGGAGCTGTTTTTT. This codes for CASSHRGTRTHTGELFF.

The J gene is TRBJ1-2, the V gene TRBV20-1, with D possibly matching TRBD1 (5 bases). Germline CDR1 is DFQATT and CDR2 is SNEGSKA (reference sequence). The V end lost 6 bases, the J end lost 0 bases, and 14 bases lay between the germline ends. The CDR3 loop spans 14 amino acids. CDR3 in amino acids: CSAVGGAANYGYTF. CDR3 coding DNA: TGCAGTGCCGTTGGTGGGGCAGCTAACTATGGCTACACCTTC.

This clonotype was counted only a few times. The V call is TRBV7-2, the J call TRBJ1-1; 8 bases are a match to TRBD1. This CDR3 spans 14 amino acids. V shed 5 bases and J 1 base; nucleotides not matched to a gene: 3. Germline V gene lookup returns CDR1 SGHTA and CDR2 FQGNSA. CDR3: CASSHGTGNTEAFF. The CDR3 DNA is TGTGCCAGCAGCCACGGGACAGGGAACACTGAAGCTTTCTTT.

This clonotype was detected a few times. The CDR3 DNA reads as TGTGCCAGCAGCCAAGGGGGGGGTAATACGAAGACCCAGTACTTC. Its translation: CASSQGGGNTKTQYF. The V gene is TRBV3-1, the J gene TRBJ2-5; TRBD2 aligns across 7 bases. Germline-derived CDR1 and CDR2 are LGHDT and YNNKEL (reference sequence). This CDR3 spans 15 amino acids. The V and J ends lost 1 base and 6 bases, in that order; junction bases with no gene match: 8.

This chain uses TRBV5-4 with TRBJ2-5, with 12 bases lining up with TRBD2. Germline V gene sequence: CDR1 SGHNT, CDR2 YYREEE (reference sequence). After removal of 7 bases from V and 4 bases from J, the junction contained 11 bases not matched to a gene. The CDR3 is made up of 16 amino acids. The CDR3 protein is CASHRGLAGGRETQYF. The CDR3 bases are TGTGCCAGCCACAGGGGGCTAGCGGGGGGGCGAGAGACCCAGTACTTC.

V gene TRBV11-3 combines with J gene TRBJ1-6; TRBD1 aligns across 10 bases. Germline V gene lookup returns CDR1 SGHNT and CDR2 YENEEA. This CDR3 is built from 15 residues. The trim removed 1 base at V and 10 bases at J, leaving 4 bases unmatched. CDR3 amino acids: CASSLAGTGVSPLHF. DNA of the CDR3: TGTGCCAGCAGCTTAGCCGGGACAGGGGTATCACCCCTCCACTTT.